This T cell receptor (beta chain) was obtained from a study of breast tumors, draining lymph nodes, adjacent tissues. General study points: Tumor T cell lymph node origin was a supported hypothesis, not proven.

This clonotype was counted a single time. Its antigen is undetermined. TCRdb re-called the multiplex PCR reads with MiXCR, one entry per CDR3 protein. The data show 45,000 to 65,000 distinct CDR3 sequences, with under 45% seen just once and 8% to 11% held by the top ten. The CDR3 has 14 residues. The V and J ends lost 0 bases and 9 bases respectively, with 14 bases between them. Germline V gene data show CDR1 as LGHNA and CDR2 as YSLEER. This clonotype was sampled from a female donor with breast cancer. Some clones in this sample may be carry-over from other donors' samples. Sequencing used breast tumor tissue. The rearrangement uses TRBV4-3 and TRBJ2-5; no firm D call. CDR3: CASSQDRVLQPQYF. The DNA of the CDR3 is TGCGCCAGCAGCCAAGATCGGGTCCTTCAGCCCCAGTACTTC.